This TCR beta chain is drawn from a study of Ad26.COV2.S vaccination and SARS-CoV-2 variants. Study background: Dosing was one shot or two shots 56 days apart.

From germline, CDR1 is LGHDT and CDR2 YNNKEL (reference sequence). This CDR3 comprises 14 residues. The germline V and J ends were trimmed by 4 bases and 2 bases, with 11 bases remaining between them. This clone occurred a few times. Treatment specified: about 20 received Ad26.COV2.S at low or high dose, single or two shots; a few received placebo; per-sample allocation not given. Sampling happened 63 days after the first vaccine or placebo injection. Only in-frame clones appear in the TCRdb table, and some are missing; sequencing was by immunoSEQ multiplex PCR. The sample has roughly 500,000 clones, roughly 89% seen once.

This specimen consisted of peripheral blood, obtained in a trial of Ad26.COV2.S vaccine versus placebo. The source of this sequence is a person between 18 and 65 years old who received the Ad26.COV2.S COVID-19 vaccine or a placebo. The genes are TRBV3-1 (or the pseudogene TRBV3-2) and TRBJ1-1; D is unresolved. CDR3: CASSLPAGNTEAFF. The CDR3, as DNA: TGTGCCAGCAGCCTTCCCGCGGGCAACACTGAAGCTTTCTTT.